These 5 T cell receptor beta chains originate from one sample sequenced in a study of blood T cell repertoires in COVID-19 (dated by TCRdb to about 2020). The library was built by means of the immunoSEQ multiplex PCR assay. TCRdb took over this immuneACCESS table, retaining in-frame rearrangements with V and J assigned. Such tables are incomplete; in checked studies, under half of the missing clones stem from an unresolved V gene, and the remainder is unexplained. This sample comprises roughly 300,000 clones, around nine tenths of them detected only once. Together, the top ten hold around 1.1% of the sample. Sequencing used PBMCs or T cells enriched from blood (not recorded which). The receptors originated from a woman under 40 who had recovered from COVID-19.

Concerning this clone itself: Germline and junction disagree at one end, which may indicate a read error. The V call is TRBV7-7, the J call TRBJ2-7; 7 bases fit TRBD2. The CDR3 is made up of 17 amino acids. Germline V gene data show CDR1 as SSHAT and CDR2 as FNYEAQ (reference sequence). DNA for the CDR3: TGTGCTAGCAGCCCCTTGGGAGGCTCAAGGGAGGGGTACGAGCAGTACTTC. It encodes CASSPLGGSREGYEQYF.

A remark on this clone: Germline is not matched at one junction end, which may reflect a read error. The CDR3 sequence is CATSRDRGTGFDF. CDR3 DNA sequence: TGTGCCACCAGCAGAGATCGAGGGACAGGGTTCGACTTT. The chain uses TRBV15 and TRBJ1-6; TRBD1 aligns across 9 bases. Germline CDR1 and CDR2: LNHNV and YYDKDF (reference sequence). The CDR3 extends over 13 amino acids.

The rearrangement links TRBV11-3 to TRBJ2-1; no definite D call. V lost 0 bases and J lost 9, with 9 bases in between. Germline values: CDR1 SGHNT, CDR2 YENEEA. The CDR3 extends over 13 amino acids. The DNA of the CDR3 is TGTGCCAGCAGCTTAGAGGTGGGCTCTGAGCAGTTCTTC. Its translation: CASSLEVGSEQFF.

The rearrangement uses TRBV7-2 and TRBJ2-1; D perhaps matches TRBD2 (6 bases). The CDR3 extends over 15 amino acids. V lost 1 base, J lost 7 bases, and 14 bases lay in between. Germline V gene lookup returns CDR1 SGHTA and CDR2 FQGNSA. CDR3 loop: CASSLVAESRNEQFF. Here the CDR3 DNA reads TGTGCCAGCAGCTTAGTAGCGGAATCAAGGAATGAGCAGTTCTTC.

The gene calls are TRBV4-3 and TRBJ1-4; 7 positions match TRBD1. The CDR3 sequence is 17 residues long. Germline-derived CDR1 and CDR2 are LGHNA and YSLEER. V shed 1 base and J 5 bases; nucleotides not matched to a gene: 10. In DNA form, the CDR3 reads TGCGCCAGCAGCCAAGTCCCGGCCGGGACAGTAAATGAAAAACTGTTTTTT. Amino acid sequence: CASSQVPAGTVNEKLFF.